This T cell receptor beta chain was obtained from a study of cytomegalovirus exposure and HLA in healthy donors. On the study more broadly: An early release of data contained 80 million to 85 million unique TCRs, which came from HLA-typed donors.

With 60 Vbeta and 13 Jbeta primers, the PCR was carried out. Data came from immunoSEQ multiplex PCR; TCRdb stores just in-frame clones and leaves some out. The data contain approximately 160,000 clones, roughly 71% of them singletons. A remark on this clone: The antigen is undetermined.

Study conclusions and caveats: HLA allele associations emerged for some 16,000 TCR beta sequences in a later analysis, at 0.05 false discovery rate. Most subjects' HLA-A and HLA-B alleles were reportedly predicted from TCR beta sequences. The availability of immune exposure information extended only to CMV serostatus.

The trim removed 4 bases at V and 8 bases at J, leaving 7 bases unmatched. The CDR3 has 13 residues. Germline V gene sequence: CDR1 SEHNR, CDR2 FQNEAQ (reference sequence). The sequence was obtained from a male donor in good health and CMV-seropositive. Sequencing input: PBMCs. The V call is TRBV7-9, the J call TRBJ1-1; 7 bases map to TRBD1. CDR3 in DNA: TGTGCCAGCAGCTCTACAGGGGCGGGAGAAGCTTTCTTT. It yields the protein CASSSTGAGEAFF.